These T cell receptor beta chains were read from a single sample in a study of shared T cell receptors in the human thymus. The method was immunoSEQ multiplex PCR; TCRdb's version includes in-frame clones alone and lacks a portion of them. The sample has over 650,000 clones; about 90% are singletons. Another study also made use of these data, one on human thymus T cells.

Material for sequencing was thymocytes. The receptor source for this set is a boy under three years old with a congenital heart defect. CDR3s include the opening cysteine and the closing phenylalanine or tryptophan. A D gene is named only where the DNA matches it firmly. Not every row has a clone size; where given, it reads once, few, many or a size class.

CDR3 DNA,CDR3 protein,clone size,D gene,V gene,J gene
TGTGCCAGCAGTCCGCGGACAGGGGGCGTCCACGAGCAGTACTTC,CASSPRTGGVHEQYF,NA,TRBD1,TRBV6-5,TRBJ2-7
TGCGCCAGCAGCTGGACTAGCGGGGGGTCCTACTCCTACAATGAGCAGTTCTTC,CASSWTSGGSYSYNEQFF,NA,TRBD2,TRBV5-1,TRBJ2-1
TGTGCCAGCAGGGAACAGCGGGAGTTGGGCACAGATACGCAGTATTTT,CASREQRELGTDTQYF,NA,TRBD2,TRBV6-1,TRBJ2-3
TGTGCCAGCAGCCAAGTCCTTGGCTATGAGCAGTTCTTC,CASSQVLGYEQFF,NA,NA,TRBV4-2,TRBJ2-1
TGTGCCAGCAGCTTTTCGGGACAACGATCGGAGACCCAGTACTTC,CASSFSGQRSETQYF,NA,NA,TRBV13,TRBJ2-5
TGTGCCAGTACGGGGGAATATGGCTACACCTTC,CASTGEYGYTF,NA,NA,TRBV19,TRBJ1-2
TGCGCCAGCAGCTTGGGACCGCGGCGGGGAACAGATACGCAGTATTTT,CASSLGPRRGTDTQYF,NA,NA,TRBV5-1,TRBJ2-3
TGCGCCAGCAGCCAACCAGGGTGGTTTATCGATGAGCAGTTCTTC,CASSQPGWFIDEQFF,NA,NA,TRBV4-1,TRBJ2-1
TGTGCCAGCGGGGAACAGGGCAATGAGCAGTTCTTC,CASGEQGNEQFF,NA,NA,TRBV19,TRBJ2-1
TGCGCCAGCAGGCAAAACTCCGGGACAACCTATGGCTACACCTTC,CASRQNSGTTYGYTF,NA,NA,TRBV5-1,TRBJ1-2
TGTGCCAGCTCGTCGACAGGGGGCGGAGGGAAACTGTTTTTT,CASSSTGGGGKLFF,NA,TRBD1,TRBV18,TRBJ1-4
TGTGCCAGCAGCTTAGGGTCAGCGGGGGGGCTCACAGATACGCAGTATTTT,CASSLGSAGGLTDTQYF,few,TRBD2,TRBV11-2,TRBJ2-3
TGTGCCAGTAGTATGCCCACAGGGGGCAGCAATCAGCCCCAGCATTTT,CASSMPTGGSNQPQHF,NA,TRBD1,TRBV19,TRBJ1-5
TGTGCCATCAGTGAGTCGGTGAGCGGGAAGTACAATGAGCAGTTCTTC,CAISESVSGKYNEQFF,NA,TRBD2,TRBV10-3,TRBJ2-1
TGTGCTAGTGGTTTGGCACTAGCGGTCTACGAGCAGTACTTC,CASGLALAVYEQYF,NA,TRBD2,TRBV12-5,TRBJ2-7
TGTGCCAGTAGTACCGGACAGGGGGCAGCTAATGAAAAACTGTTTTTT,CASSTGQGAANEKLFF,NA,TRBD1,TRBV19,TRBJ1-4
TGTGCCAGCAGATCTGGACTAGTGGGCCCCAATGAGCAGTTCTTC,CASRSGLVGPNEQFF,once,TRBD2,TRBV28,TRBJ2-1
TGTGCCAGCCGACAGGGTGCGGGTCAGCCCCAGCATTTT,CASRQGAGQPQHF,NA,TRBD1,TRBV2,TRBJ1-5
TGTGCCAGCAGCTTAGCGAGGGACAACTCCTACGAGCAGTACTTC,CASSLARDNSYEQYF,NA,NA,TRBV7-2,TRBJ2-7
TGTGCCAGCAGCCCGTTCGGGGGGGAAGAGACCCAGTACTTC,CASSPFGGEETQYF,NA,TRBD2,TRBV5-6,TRBJ2-5
TGTGCCAGCAGCGTAGGGGGTTTCGAGCGGGGGTGGGAGACCCAGTACTTC,CASSVGGFERGWETQYF,NA,TRBD2,TRBV9,TRBJ2-5
TGCGCCAGCAGCCCGGGACAGGGGGCTGTGATTGGGGCCAACGTCCTGACTTTC,CASSPGQGAVIGANVLTF,NA,TRBD1,TRBV5-1,TRBJ2-6
TGCGCCAGCAGCTTGGCCCGGAACTACCCCTACGAGCAGTACTTC,CASSLARNYPYEQYF,NA,NA,TRBV5-1,TRBJ2-7
TGTGCCAGCAAGTGGGCGGGGGGGCCGGGCGAGCAGTACTTC,CASKWAGGPGEQYF,once,TRBD2,TRBV2,TRBJ2-7
TGCAGCGGAAAACAGGGGGCCACCGGGGAGCTGTTTTTT,CSGKQGATGELFF,NA,TRBD1,TRBV29-1,TRBJ2-2
TGTGCCAGCAGCGTTCAAACAGGGATGAGGCAGGAAAAACTGTTTTTT,CASSVQTGMRQEKLFF,few,NA,TRBV5-8,TRBJ1-4
TGTGCCAGCAGCGACCGACAGGGAGGACTATGCTATGGCTACACCTTC,CASSDRQGGLCYGYTF,few,TRBD1,TRBV6-6,TRBJ1-2
TGCGCCAGCAGCCAAGTTCGGGCGGGAGGGCCCCATGAGCAGTTCTTC,CASSQVRAGGPHEQFF,once,TRBD2,TRBV4-3,TRBJ2-1
TGTGCCAGTGCTCCCGGGACAGCATCCACCGGGGAGCTGTTTTTT,CASAPGTASTGELFF,NA,TRBD1,TRBV19,TRBJ2-2
TGCGCCAGCAGCTTGGGGGCTAGCGGGGTCCCACTAGGAGAGCAGTACTTC,CASSLGASGVPLGEQYF,NA,TRBD2,TRBV5-1,TRBJ2-7
TGCGCCAGCGAACCGGGACTAGCGGGGGGAACCTACAATGAGCAGTTCTTC,CASEPGLAGGTYNEQFF,NA,TRBD2,TRBV5-1,TRBJ2-1
TGTGCCAGCACGATCGGGGTCTTCTGGGACACCATATATTTT,CASTIGVFWDTIYF,NA,NA,TRBV2,TRBJ1-3
TGTGCCAGCAGCCCGCAGGGCCCTGGACATTTCGGGGAGCTGTTTTTT,CASSPQGPGHFGELFF,few,NA,TRBV11-3,TRBJ2-2